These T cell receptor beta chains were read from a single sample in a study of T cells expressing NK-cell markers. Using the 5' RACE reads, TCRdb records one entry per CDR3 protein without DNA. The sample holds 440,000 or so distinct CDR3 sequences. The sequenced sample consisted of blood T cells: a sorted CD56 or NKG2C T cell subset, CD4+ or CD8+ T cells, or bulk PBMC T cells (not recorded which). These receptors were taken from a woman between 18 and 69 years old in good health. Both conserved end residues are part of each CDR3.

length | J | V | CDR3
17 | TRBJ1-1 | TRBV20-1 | CSARDQGVTGLDTEAFF
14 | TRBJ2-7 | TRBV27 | CASRAGQGFDEQYF
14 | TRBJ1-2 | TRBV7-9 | CASSPQTGDYGYTF
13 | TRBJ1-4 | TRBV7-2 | CASSPQGLEKLFF
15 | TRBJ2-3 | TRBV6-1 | CASRDVGGGADTQYF
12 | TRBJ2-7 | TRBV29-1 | CSVVDRDNEQYF
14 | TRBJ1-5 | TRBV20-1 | CSAIIGQGNQPQHF
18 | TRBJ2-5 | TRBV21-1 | CASSRRDRVPSPQETQYF
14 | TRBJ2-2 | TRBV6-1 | CASRPELNTGELFF
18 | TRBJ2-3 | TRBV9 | CASSPRLSLAESTDTQYF
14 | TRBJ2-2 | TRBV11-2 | CASSFLTDVGELFF
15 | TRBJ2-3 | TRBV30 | CACRRGQTSTDTQYF
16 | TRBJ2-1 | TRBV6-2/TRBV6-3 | CASNDGEGFYYNEQFF
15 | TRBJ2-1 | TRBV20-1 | CSALGLAGDYNEQFF
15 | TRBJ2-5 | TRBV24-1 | CATTGLAGAEETQYF
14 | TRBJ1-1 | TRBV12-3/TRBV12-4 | CASSLRGAVEAAFF
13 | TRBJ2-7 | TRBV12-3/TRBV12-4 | CASSPGRTYEQYF
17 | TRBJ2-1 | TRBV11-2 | CASSLDDRITPYNEQFF
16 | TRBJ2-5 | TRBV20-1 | CSARDELAGGQETQYF
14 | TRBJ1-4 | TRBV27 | CASSLRGPWEKLFF
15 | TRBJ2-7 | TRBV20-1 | CSAYPYSGSRYEQYF
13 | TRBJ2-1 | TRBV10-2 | CASSKGGRNEQFF
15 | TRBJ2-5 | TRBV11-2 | CASSLGAGGRETQYF
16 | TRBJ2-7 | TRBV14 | CASSQAGRVGFYEQYF
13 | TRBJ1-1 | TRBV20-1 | CSATQGSNTEAFF
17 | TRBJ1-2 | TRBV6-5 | CASSYDVPGRVPYGYTF
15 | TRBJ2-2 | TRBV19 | CASIGAGYNTGELFF
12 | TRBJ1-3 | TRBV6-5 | CATTSGGNTIYF